A selection of T cell receptor beta chains follows, all from one sample in a study of blood T cell repertoires in COVID-19. The data were produced by immunoSEQ multiplex PCR, yet TCRdb's version contains in-frame clones alone and is incomplete. The table shows tens of thousands of clones, with more than 75% occurring only once. The sequenced sample was peripheral blood. Every receptor here comes from a man aged 35-49 years with COVID-19, enrolled during active disease. The CDR3 runs from the conserved cysteine through the conserved F or W. D genes are given only for firm matches. Clone size appears in some rows only: once, few, many, or a class for an expanded clone.

v_call	j_call	clone_size	d_call	cdr3_nt	cdr3_aa
TRBV7-2	TRBJ2-6	-	TRBD1	TGTGCCAGCAGAACAGGGGGTGGGGCCAACGTCCTGACTTTC	CASRTGGGANVLTF
TRBV30	TRBJ1-1	few	-	TGTGCCTGGAGAGCAGGGGTCACTGAAGCTTTCTTT	CAWRAGVTEAFF
TRBV3-1/TRBV3-2	TRBJ2-1	-	-	TGTGCCAGCAGTCAGACAGTGAGCTCCTACAATGAGCAGTTCTTC	CASSQTVSSYNEQFF
TRBV11-2	TRBJ2-5	-	TRBD2	TGTGCCAGCAGCTCCAGTAGGTCTAGCGGGGGTGAGACCCAGTACTTC	CASSSSRSSGGETQYF
TRBV5-1	TRBJ2-5	-	TRBD1	TGCGCCAGCAGCTTGGGGACAGGTGAAGAGACCCAGTACTTC	CASSLGTGEETQYF
TRBV3-1/TRBV3-2	TRBJ2-3	-	-	TGTGCCAGCAGCCAAGGACTAGAAACCACAGATACGCAGTATTTT	CASSQGLETTDTQYF
TRBV28	TRBJ2-7	-	TRBD1	TGTGCCAGCAGGACAGGGGGAGTCTACGAGCAGTACTTC	CASRTGGVYEQYF
TRBV30	TRBJ1-1	-	-	TGTGCCTGGAGTACCAACAGAAACATGAACACTGAAGCTTTCTTT	CAWSTNRNMNTEAFF
TRBV19	TRBJ2-1	-	-	TGTGCCAGTAGTATAGATGCGGGGAATGAGCAGTTCTTC	CASSIDAGNEQFF
TRBV3-1/TRBV3-2	TRBJ2-3	-	-	TGTGCCAGCAGCCAATTACTAGAAAACACAGATACGCAGTATTTT	CASSQLLENTDTQYF
TRBV19	TRBJ2-7	-	-	TGTGCCAGTAGTACCTCAGGGACCTACGAGCAGTACTTC	CASSTSGTYEQYF
TRBV4-1	TRBJ1-1	-	TRBD1	TGCGCCAGCAGCCAGGGGGACAGGCGGAACACTGAAGCTTTCTTT	CASSQGDRRNTEAFF
TRBV19	TRBJ1-6	-	-	TGTGCCAGTAGCGGACAGCTAAATTCACCCCTCCACTTT	CASSGQLNSPLHF
TRBV2	TRBJ1-1	-	TRBD1	TGTGCCAGCAAGACAGGGCCGAACACTGAAGCTTTCTTT	CASKTGPNTEAFF
TRBV28	TRBJ1-5	-	TRBD1	TGTGCCAGCAGTTTAGGACAGGGGGCATATCAGCCCCAGCATTTT	CASSLGQGAYQPQHF
TRBV5-1	TRBJ2-2	-	TRBD1	TGCGCCAGCAGCCGGAAACTTCCGGGACAGGGTGACACCGGGGAGCTGTTTTTT	CASSRKLPGQGDTGELFF
TRBV10-2	TRBJ1-1	once	TRBD1	TGCGCCAGCAGCTCACCCCGACAGGGGCATGCGAACACTGAAGCTTTCTTT	CASSSPRQGHANTEAFF
TRBV5-1	TRBJ2-7	-	TRBD2	TGCGCCAGCAGCCCGGGACTAGCGGGGCCCAGCTCCTACGAGCAGTACTTC	CASSPGLAGPSSYEQYF
TRBV19	TRBJ2-1	-	TRBD2	TGTGCCAGTAGTAAGGCTAGCGGGGGTGGTGAGCAGTTCTTC	CASSKASGGGEQFF
TRBV24-1	TRBJ1-2	-	TRBD1	TGTGCCACCCCAGATACAGGGGATGGCTACACCTTC	CATPDTGDGYTF
TRBV30	TRBJ2-5	few	TRBD1	TGTGCCTGGGACCGACAGGGGGCGGGAGAGACCCAGTACTTC	CAWDRQGAGETQYF
TRBV5-1	TRBJ2-7	-	-	TGCGCCAGCAGCTTGGCCGAGGAGGGGAACGAGCAGTACTTC	CASSLAEEGNEQYF
TRBV10-3	TRBJ1-4	-	TRBD1	TGTGCCAGCTCCACAGGGGCTTCTAATGAAAAACTGTTTTTT	CASSTGASNEKLFF
TRBV5-4	TRBJ1-6	-	-	TGTGCCAGCAGCCGAGGCTTGAATTCACCCCTCCACTTT	CASSRGLNSPLHF
TRBV6-5	TRBJ1-4	-	-	TGTGCCAGCACCGCGACACCTTCAACTAATGAAAAACTGTTTTTT	CASTATPSTNEKLFF
TRBV2	TRBJ1-5	-	-	TGTGCCAGCAGGGCTCCCCAGGGTGGCAATCAGCCCCAGCATTTT	CASRAPQGGNQPQHF
TRBV30	TRBJ1-2	-	TRBD1	TGTGCCTGGATCCCCGGGGGACAGGGAGGGGATGGCTACACCTTC	CAWIPGGQGGDGYTF
TRBV7-2	TRBJ2-3	-	TRBD2	TGTGCCAGCAGCTTATACGGGGGGAGCACAGATACGCAGTATTTT	CASSLYGGSTDTQYF
TRBV28	TRBJ1-4	-	TRBD1	TGTGCCAGCAGCTATGACAGGGTAACGGAAAAACTGTTTTTT	CASSYDRVTEKLFF
TRBV7-9	TRBJ1-1	once	-	TGTGCCAGCAGCTTAGTGGGAGGGTCTGAAGCTTTCTTT	CASSLVGGSEAFF
TRBV18	TRBJ2-7	-	TRBD1	TGTGCCAGCTCACCCCCGGGACAGGGGCAGTACGAGCAGTACTTC	CASSPPGQGQYEQYF
TRBV15	TRBJ2-5	-	TRBD1	TGTGCCACCAGCAGAGATAGGGACAGCCAAGAGACCCAGTACTTC	CATSRDRDSQETQYF
TRBV19	TRBJ1-1	-	TRBD1	TGTGCCAGTAGTCCCGGACAGGGGGCCTTGGGTGCCACTGAAGCTTTCTTT	CASSPGQGALGATEAFF
TRBV27	TRBJ2-5	-	TRBD1	TGTGCCAGCAGTTTATCGTATGACAGGGGGCGGGAGACCCAGTACTTC	CASSLSYDRGRETQYF
TRBV11-2	TRBJ2-5	-	TRBD2	TGTGCCAGCAGCTCGGGACTAGCGGGGGGGCCCCAGTACTTC	CASSSGLAGGPQYF
TRBV28	TRBJ2-5	-	-	TGTGCCAGCAGTTCAGGGCAAGAGACCCAGTACTTC	CASSSGQETQYF
TRBV29-1	TRBJ1-2	-	TRBD1	TGCAGCGTCCTGACAGGGACCTATGGCTACACCTTC	CSVLTGTYGYTF